These T cell receptor beta chains were read from a single sample in a study of blood T cell repertoires in COVID-19. Sequencing was performed with immunoSEQ multiplex PCR; in TCRdb, only in-frame clones are kept and a portion is missing. The top ten hold approximately 14% of the sample, which has approximately 300,000 clones, about 80% seen once. Material: peripheral blood. The receptor set was obtained from a person between 70 and 80 years old with COVID-19, enrolled during active disease. Both conserved end residues are part of each CDR3. The D gene is left open where the match is weak. Size is stated for part of the rows, as once, few or many counts, or as a class when the clone is expanded.

TRBV30	-	TRBD2	TRBJ2-2	TGTGCCTGGAACCGTAGGCAGAAGACTCTAGCGGGAGGTGGGACCGGGGAGCTGTTTTTT	CAWNRRQKTLAGGGTGELFF
TRBV6-5	-	-	TRBJ2-1	TGTGCCAGCAGTTGGGGCAGGGAATCCTACAATGAGCAGTTCTTC	CASSWGRESYNEQFF
TRBV28	-	-	TRBJ2-7	TGTGCCAGCAGTCTAAGTTCGGGTGCCGAGCAGTACTTC	CASSLSSGAEQYF
TRBV5-1	-	-	TRBJ1-1	TGCGCCAGCAGCTTGAATGTGGGCGGACCGGGGGTTGAAGCTTTCTTT	CASSLNVGGPGVEAFF
TRBV7-9	-	-	TRBJ1-2	TGTGCCAGCAGCTTCGGGCAGGGCCATGGCTACACCTTC	CASSFGQGHGYTF
TRBV5-4	-	TRBD2	TRBJ2-1	TGTGCCAGCAGCCTAAGCGGGGGGGCCGGCAATGAGCAGTTCTTC	CASSLSGGAGNEQFF
TRBV7-2	few	-	TRBJ1-2	TGTGCCAGCAGCTTAGTCCGATTTGGCAACTATGGCTACACCTTC	CASSLVRFGNYGYTF
TRBV19	-	-	TRBJ1-6	TGTGCCAGTAGTATAAGTGGTGGGGCAGGGTCGCTGAACTTCTCACCCCTCCACTTT	CASSISGGAGSLNFSPLHF
TRBV2	-	TRBD2	TRBJ2-2	TGTGCCAGCGAAACTAGCGGGAGTGTCACCGGGGAGCTGTTTTTT	CASETSGSVTGELFF
TRBV9	-	TRBD2	TRBJ2-5	TGTGCCAGCAGCCCCCGGACTAGCGGGAGGAAGGCAGAGACCCAGTACTTC	CASSPRTSGRKAETQYF
TRBV3-1/TRBV3-2	-	-	TRBJ2-5	TGTGCCAGCAGCCAAGGGCGGGAGACCCAGTACTTC	CASSQGRETQYF
TRBV11-3	-	-	TRBJ2-1	TGTGCCAGCAGTCATAACCGGGATAGTAGCGGAGGTATTGAGCAGTTCTTC	CASSHNRDSSGGIEQFF
TRBV28	few	TRBD1	TRBJ1-4	TGTGCCAGCAGCCCACCCGGGACAGGGTTCGAAAAACTGTTTTTT	CASSPPGTGFEKLFF
TRBV3-1/TRBV3-2	-	TRBD2	TRBJ2-7	TGTGCCAGCACCTACGAGGCAGGGAGGGACCACTACGAGCAGTACTTC	CASTYEAGRDHYEQYF
TRBV5-1	once	-	TRBJ2-7	TGCGCCAGCAGCTTGGGGGCCCAAGGGGGCGAGCAGTACTTC	CASSLGAQGGEQYF
TRBV7-2	-	TRBD1	TRBJ1-1	TGTGCCAGCAGCCCGAGCAGGGGGATGAACACTGAAGCTTTCTTT	CASSPSRGMNTEAFF
TRBV7-3	-	-	TRBJ2-3	TGTGCCAGCACCCTACGGGGAGATGGGACAGATACGCAGTATTTT	CASTLRGDGTDTQYF
TRBV7-9	few	-	TRBJ2-5	TGTGCCAGCAGCCCATTAACAGGGATAAGCGAGACCCAGTACTTC	CASSPLTGISETQYF
TRBV7-9	-	TRBD2	TRBJ2-5	TGTGCCAGCAGCTCGCTGACTAGCGGGAGTTTAGAGACCCAGTACTTC	CASSSLTSGSLETQYF
TRBV29-1	-	-	TRBJ2-7	TGCAGCGCCGGATTCGGGAGCTACGAGCAGTACTTC	CSAGFGSYEQYF
TRBV7-2	-	-	TRBJ2-1	TGTGCCAGCAGCTCAGCCCTACAGGCCCCCAATGAGCAGTTCTTC	CASSSALQAPNEQFF
TRBV7-2	-	-	TRBJ1-2	TGTGCCAGCAGCTTAGTGGTACAGGGTGGGGGCTACACCTTC	CASSLVVQGGGYTF
TRBV28	-	-	TRBJ2-3	TGTGCCAGCAGTTTCGGTGGGGGACAAGATACGCAGTATTTT	CASSFGGGQDTQYF
TRBV5-4	-	-	TRBJ2-3	TGTGCCAGCAGCTGGGGTGTGGGAGAGGGTACAGATACGCAGTATTTT	CASSWGVGEGTDTQYF
TRBV7-2	once	TRBD2	TRBJ2-7	TGTGCCAGCAGTCAAAGGGGTGCTAGCGGGACTTACGAGCAGTACTTC	CASSQRGASGTYEQYF
TRBV10-3	once	-	TRBJ2-6	TGTGCCATCGGGGCAGGGGCGCTCTCTGGGGCCAACGTCCTGACTTTC	CAIGAGALSGANVLTF
TRBV4-3	-	-	TRBJ1-1	TGCGCCAGCAGCCAAGTGCAGGGGATGAACACTGAAGCTTTCTTT	CASSQVQGMNTEAFF
TRBV7-8	once	TRBD1	TRBJ2-7	TGTGCCAGCAGCTTAGAGGCGGGACAGGGACGTAGGGAGCAGTACTTC	CASSLEAGQGRREQYF
TRBV3-1/TRBV3-2	-	TRBD1	TRBJ1-2	TGTGCCAGCAGCCAGCTACCAGGGGGCCCCTATGGCTACACCTTC	CASSQLPGGPYGYTF
TRBV5-4	once	-	TRBJ1-2	TGTGCCAGCAGCCGTTTGGGGGGGGCGCCTGGCTACACCTTC	CASSRLGGAPGYTF
TRBV6-5	-	TRBD1	TRBJ1-2	TGTGCCAGCAGTTACTCTTGGACAGGGGCAAACTATGGCTACACCTTC	CASSYSWTGANYGYTF
TRBV7-9	few	-	TRBJ2-7	TGTGCCAGCAGAAGAGACTACTACGAGCAGTACTTC	CASRRDYYEQYF
TRBV9	-	TRBD1	TRBJ2-7	TGTGCCAGCAGCGTAGGGGACAGGGTCTACGAGCAGTACTTC	CASSVGDRVYEQYF
TRBV29-1	-	-	TRBJ2-7	TGCAGCGTTACAACTACCTCCTACGAGCAGTACTTC	CSVTTTSYEQYF
TRBV6-2/TRBV6-3	-	TRBD1	TRBJ1-5	TGTGCCAGCAGTTACCCAGGGGGCTGGGTCCAGCCCCAGCATTTT	CASSYPGGWVQPQHF
TRBV5-1	-	TRBD2	TRBJ2-2	TGCGCCAGCAACGGTAGGACTAGGGAGTCCGGGGAGCTGTTTTTT	CASNGRTRESGELFF
TRBV7-9	-	-	TRBJ2-7	TGTGCCAGCAGCTCACCTACCTCCTCCTACGAGCAGTACTTC	CASSSPTSSYEQYF
TRBV5-5	-	TRBD1	TRBJ2-7	TGTGCCAGCAGCCGGGGACAGATCTACGAGCAGTACTTC	CASSRGQIYEQYF
TRBV27	-	-	TRBJ1-5	TGTGCCAGCAGTTTAACCCCGCGGGTTCAGCCCCAGCATTTT	CASSLTPRVQPQHF
TRBV7-9	-	-	TRBJ2-3	TGTGCCAGCAGCGCAAGCCTAGATACGCAGTATTTT	CASSASLDTQYF
TRBV4-3	-	TRBD2	TRBJ2-5	TGCGCCAGCAGCCAAACTAGCGCGCCCCAAGAGACCCAGTACTTC	CASSQTSAPQETQYF